A selection of T cell receptor beta chains follows, all from one sample in a study of T-cell memory formation after mild COVID-19. TCRdb re-called the 5' RACE reads through MiXCR, storing one row per CDR3 protein. The table has 540,000 or so distinct CDR3 sequences, around 21% seen once. Specimen: PBMCs or a T cell subset sorted from them (not recorded which). These TCRs come from an adult woman who had mild COVID-19 (a few samples of this study predate the infection). Cell type and time point are not known. Each CDR3 is given with its conserved first and last residue. D genes are given only for firm matches. For some rows the clone size is stated as once, few or many, or as a class when expanded; others skip it.

>TRBV5-6|.|13|many|TRBJ2-5
TGTGCCAGCAGCAGGAGCTTTCGGGAGACCCAGTACTTC
CASSRSFRETQYF
>TRBV5-4|.|14|few|TRBJ2-7
TGTGCCAGCAGCTTGGCCGAAAGGATGAGCGAGCAGTACTTC
CASSLAERMSEQYF
>TRBV5-1|TRBD1|12|.|TRBJ2-7
TGCGCCAGTTCGGACAGGGCCTACGAGCAGTACTTC
CASSDRAYEQYF
>TRBV7-6|TRBD2|15|few|TRBJ2-7
TGTGCCAGCAGCTTATTGGGGGGACTAGCGGACGAGCAGTACTTC
CASSLLGGLADEQYF
>TRBV12-3/TRBV12-4|.|15|.|TRBJ2-2
TGTGCCAGCAGCAGCGGACAGAGAATTACCGGGGAGCTGTTTTTT
CASSSGQRITGELFF
>TRBV12-3/TRBV12-4|.|18|.|TRBJ2-4
TGTGCCAGCAGTACTTCCGACCGGAAAGGCTTAGCCAAAAACATTCAGTACTTC
CASSTSDRKGLAKNIQYF
>TRBV5-6|TRBD2|19|.|TRBJ2-1
TGTGCCAGCAGCTCGGGACTAGCGGGAGGCCATAGCTCCTACAATGAGCAGTTCTTC
CASSSGLAGGHSSYNEQFF
>TRBV11-1|.|15|.|TRBJ2-7
TGTGCCAGCAGCTTAACCCGACAGCCGTCCTACGAGCAGTACTTC
CASSLTRQPSYEQYF
>TRBV11-1|.|17|few|TRBJ1-1
TGTGCCAGCAGCTATAGACAGAACTCCTTAATGAACACTGAAGCTTTCTTT
CASSYRQNSLMNTEAFF
>TRBV12-3/TRBV12-4|TRBD1|15|.|TRBJ1-1
TGTGCCAGCAGTGGGACAGGGAGGGTTAACACTGAAGCTTTCTTT
CASSGTGRVNTEAFF
>TRBV29-1|.|14|many|TRBJ2-2
TGCAGCGTTGAAGGGACAGCTAACACCGGGGAGCTGTTTTTT
CSVEGTANTGELFF
>TRBV5-6|.|16|.|TRBJ2-5
TGTGCCAGCAGCTTATTAGTGGCCACCTCTCAAGAGACCCAGTACTTC
CASSLLVATSQETQYF
>TRBV24-1|.|13|few|TRBJ2-3
TGTGCCACCAGTGATGGCCCCACAGATACGCAGTATTTT
CATSDGPTDTQYF
>TRBV12-3/TRBV12-4|.|12|.|TRBJ1-5
TGTGCCAGCAGGAAGGATAATCAGCCCCAGCATTTT
CASRKDNQPQHF
>TRBV5-4|TRBD2|16|many|TRBJ2-7
TGTGCCAGCAGCCCTGGGGGAGCGGGAGGGACCTACGAGCAGTACTTC
CASSPGGAGGTYEQYF
>TRBV12-3/TRBV12-4|.|13|many|TRBJ2-2
TGTGCCAGCAGTTTGCTTTCAGGAGGGGAGCTGTTTTTT
CASSLLSGGELFF
>TRBV5-6|.|14|.|TRBJ1-3
TGTGCCAGCAGCATCGGGCTGGAAGGAAACACCATATATTTT
CASSIGLEGNTIYF